This entry lists 24 T cell receptor beta chains sequenced from one sample in a study of blood T cell repertoires in COVID-19. Here immunoSEQ multiplex PCR was the method, and the copy in TCRdb shows in-frame clones only, minus some. The sample consists of tens of thousands of clones, 88% of them appearing once. The sequenced material came from peripheral blood. All receptors derive from a human donor in a cohort sampled during active COVID-19.

This rearrangement joins TRBV4-3 to TRBJ2-1; 10 positions agree with TRBD2. Germline lookup yields CDR1 LGHNA and CDR2 YSLEER. This CDR3 has 15 amino acids. Germline trimming cut 5 bases from V and 4 bases from J; bases unmatched to any gene: 5. This CDR3 reads CASSSSGGAYNEQFF. CDR3 in DNA: TGCGCCAGCAGCTCAAGCGGGGGGGCATACAATGAGCAGTTCTTC.

This clone was detected only once. V gene TRBV5-1 combines with J gene TRBJ2-7, with D possibly being TRBD1 (6 bases). The germline CDR1 and CDR2 sequences are SGHRS and YFSETQ. Deletions cut 1 base from V and 4 bases from J, with 12 bases between. The CDR3 contains 14 residues. The CDR3 DNA reads TGCGCCAGCAGCTTGAGCCGAGGGGGATACGAGCAGTACTTC. It translates to CASSLSRGGYEQYF.

This clone was found once. The chain employs TRBV18 and TRBJ1-1; D is undetermined. There are 13 residues in the CDR3. V shed 4 bases and J shed 5 bases, with 11 bases lying between them. Germline CDR1 KGHSH, CDR2 LQKENI. The CDR3 bases are TGTGCCAGCTCACAGGCGGAGGATACTGAAGCTTTCTTT. Its translation is CASSQAEDTEAFF. Supplemented by reference TRBV18 and TRBJ1-1, the full variable domain reads NAGVMQNPRHLVRRRGQEARLRCSPMKGHSHVYWYRQLPEEGLKFMVYLQKENIIDESGMPKERFSAEFPKEGPSILRIQQVVRGDSAAYFCASSQAEDTEAFFGQGTRLTVV.

The sample holds one count of this clone. The chain recombines TRBV18 with TRBJ2-5; the match to TRBD2 covers 8 bases. This CDR3 is 17 amino acids long. After removal of 3 bases from V and 2 bases from J, the junction contained 11 bases not matched to a gene. Germline-derived CDR1 and CDR2 are KGHSH and LQKENI. The CDR3 region has the DNA TGTGCCAGCTCACCTAAGGGCCTCACGGGAGGGCAAGAGACCCAGTACTTC. This gives the protein CASSPKGLTGGQETQYF.

This chain connects TRBV5-1 to TRBJ1-1, with 8 bases that match TRBD1. The CDR3 extends over 14 amino acids. The germline V gene encodes CDR1 SGHRS and CDR2 YFSETQ. Losses at the gene ends were 2 bases for V and 4 bases for J; bases not matched to a gene: 4. This chain's CDR3 is CASSLQGEATEAFF. The CDR3 DNA is TGCGCCAGCAGCTTACAGGGGGAGGCCACTGAAGCTTTCTTT. Using reference TRBV5-1 and TRBJ1-1 for the parts outside the CDR3, the full variable domain is KAGVTQTPRYLIKTRGQQVTLSCSPISGHRSVSWYQQTPGQGLQFLFEYFSETQRNKGNFPGRFSGRQFSNSRSEMNVSTLELGDSALYLCASSLQGEATEAFFGQGTRLTVV.

The gene calls are TRBV9 and TRBJ1-2; tentative D call: TRBD1 (5 bases). The CDR3 has 13 residues. V was cut by 6 bases and J by 7 bases, with 16 bases left in between. CDR1 and CDR2 (germline): SGDLS, YYNGEE. The CDR3 loop is CASNTPGVGGYTF. The CDR3, as DNA: TGTGCCAGCAACACCCCGGGGGTCGGTGGCTACACCTTC.

V gene TRBV3-1 (or the pseudogene TRBV3-2) combines with J gene TRBJ2-1; 7 bases map to TRBD1. CDR1 LGHDT and CDR2 YNNKEL come from the germline V gene (reference sequence). The CDR3 is 17 residues long. Trimming removed 4 bases from V and 4 bases from J; junction bases left unmatched: 13. Here the CDR3 reads CASSRTEDRPNYNEQFF. The CDR3 DNA reads TGTGCCAGCAGCCGAACGGAGGACAGGCCCAATTACAATGAGCAGTTCTTC.

The V call is TRBV19, the J call TRBJ2-3; D might be TRBD1 (6 bases). The CDR3 totals 14 residues. Trimming removed 3 bases from V and 4 bases from J, with 11 bases in between. The V gene's germline CDR1 is LNHDA and CDR2 SQIVND (reference sequence). CDR3 in DNA: TGTGCCAGTAGTATGGCAGGGGTTTCAGATACGCAGTATTTT. Translating it yields CASSMAGVSDTQYF. The entire variable domain, with the rest obtained from reference TRBV19 and TRBJ2-3, is as follows: DGGITQSPKYLFRKEGQNVTLSCEQNLNHDAMYWYRQDPGQGLRLIYYSQIVNDFQKGDIAEGYSVSREKKESFPLTVTSAQKNPTAFYLCASSMAGVSDTQYFGPGTRLTVL.

The V gene is TRBV28, the J gene TRBJ1-3; possibly TRBD1 for D (6 bases). This CDR3 has 15 amino acids. Per the germline V gene, CDR1 is MDHEN and CDR2 is SYDVKM. The V and J ends lost 2 bases and 4 bases respectively, with 12 bases between them. The CDR3 is CASSLQGRLGNTIYF. In DNA, the CDR3 is TGTGCCAGCAGTTTACAGGGGCGCTTGGGAAACACCATATATTTT. The full variable domain, rest sourced from reference TRBV28 and TRBJ1-3, is DVKVTQSSRYLVKRTGEKVFLECVQDMDHENMFWYRQDPGLGLRLIYFSYDVKMKEKGDIPEGYSVSREKKERFSLILESASTNQTSMYLCASSLQGRLGNTIYFGEGSWLTVV.

The chain recombines TRBV18 with TRBJ1-2; a weak D match, TRBD1 (5 bases). This CDR3 is built from 13 residues. V lost 3 bases and J 6 bases, leaving 11 bases between the germline ends. Germline lookup yields CDR1 KGHSH and CDR2 LQKENI. CDR3 residues: CASSPLGGDGYTF. The CDR3 DNA reads as TGTGCCAGCTCACCCCTTGGAGGGGATGGCTACACCTTC.

The chain has TRBV2 and TRBJ2-1; D might be TRBD2 (6 bases). This CDR3 has 12 residues. Germline assignment: CDR1 SNHLY and CDR2 FYNNEI. Between the trimmed V and J ends, which lost 5 bases and 7 bases, there was a span of 9 bases. The CDR3 reads CASSRRGNEQFF. In DNA form, the CDR3 reads TGTGCCAGCAGTCGCCGGGGGAATGAGCAGTTCTTC. The whole variable domain, filled in from reference TRBV2 and TRBJ2-1, reads EPEVTQTPSHQVTQMGQEVILRCVPISNHLYFYWYRQILGQKVEFLVSFYNNEISEKSEIFDDQFSVERPDGSNFTLKIRSTKLEDSAMYFCASSRRGNEQFFGPGTRLTVL.

This chain's CDR3 is CASSSGQDRSPYSPLHF. The CDR3 coding sequence is TGTGCCAGCAGCTCCGGACAGGACCGATCTCCTTATTCACCCCTCCACTTT. The rearrangement links TRBV5-4 to TRBJ1-6; 7 bases line up with TRBD1. Unmatched junction bases numbered 14, after V lost 3 bases and J lost 8 bases. The CDR3 is 17 amino acids. The germline gives CDR1 SGHNT, CDR2 YYREEE (reference sequence). Based on the CDR3 plus reference TRBV5-4 and TRBJ1-6, the full variable domain is ETGVTQSPTHLIKTRGQQVTLRCSSQSGHNTVSWYQQALGQGPQFIFQYYREEENGRGNFPPRFSGLQFPNYSSELNVNALELDDSALYLCASSSGQDRSPYSPLHFGNGTRLTVT.

The genes are TRBV2 and TRBJ2-3; a weak D match, TRBD1 (5 bases). Germline CDR1 SNHLY, CDR2 FYNNEI. Trimming stripped 2 bases from V and 2 bases from J, with 8 bases between. The CDR3 is made up of 14 amino acids. The CDR3 loop is CASSEQGLTDTQYF. The CDR3 DNA reads TGTGCCAGCAGTGAACAGGGTCTCACAGATACGCAGTATTTT.

The rearrangement links TRBV2 to TRBJ1-2; 9 bases match TRBD1. CDR3 length: 16 residues. CDR1 is SNHLY and CDR2 is FYNNEI in the germline V gene. V lost 0 bases, J lost 6 bases, and 8 bases stayed unmatched. DNA for the CDR3: TGTGCCAGCAGTGAAGCCGGACAGGGGTCAAGTAATGGCTACACCTTC. Amino acid sequence: CASSEAGQGSSNGYTF.

The V gene is TRBV4-3, the J gene TRBJ2-7; TRBD2 is a possible D gene (6 bases). CDR3 length equals 16 residues. The germline gives CDR1 LGHNA, CDR2 YSLEER. Trimming removed 3 bases from V and 0 bases from J, with 15 bases in between. CDR3 region: CASSQQSGVVSYEQYF. CDR3 DNA sequence: TGCGCCAGCAGCCAGCAGTCGGGGGTGGTCTCCTACGAGCAGTACTTC.

This chain uses TRBV4-2 with TRBJ2-7, with TRBD1 matching over 11 bases. The length of the CDR3 is 16 residues. Germline V lookup: CDR1 LGHNA, CDR2 YNFKEQ. V shed 1 base, J shed 7 bases, and the junction held 9 bases outside the gene matches. The CDR3 loop is CASSQVGGQGAREQYF. As DNA, the CDR3 is TGTGCCAGCAGCCAAGTTGGAGGACAGGGGGCGCGTGAGCAGTACTTC.

The chain carries TRBV6-2 or TRBV6-3 and TRBJ2-1; 13 bases fit TRBD2. The CDR3 sequence is 16 residues long. V shed 5 bases, J shed 4 bases, and the junction held 5 bases outside the gene matches. Per the germline V gene, CDR1 is MNHEY and CDR2 is SVGEGT. The CDR3 protein is CASSDGLAGVYNEQFF. The DNA of the CDR3 is TGTGCCAGCAGTGATGGACTAGCGGGGGTTTACAATGAGCAGTTCTTC.

The V call is TRBV7-3, the J call TRBJ2-3, with D unclear. The CDR3 contains 13 residues. Germline V CDR1 and CDR2: SGHTA, FQGTGA. V gave up 3 bases and J gave up 5 bases, with 9 bases separating them. CDR3: CASSLDGEDTQYF. The CDR3 nucleotides read TGTGCCAGCAGCTTGGATGGAGAAGATACGCAGTATTTT.

This chain links TRBV10-3 with TRBJ1-4; no clear D gene. The CDR3 length is 13 residues. CDR1 is ENHRY and CDR2 is SYGVKD in the germline V gene. The V end was cut by 11 bases, the J end by 8 bases, with 18 bases between. This chain's CDR3 is CAVSGQEEEKLFF. CDR3 DNA: TGTGCCGTTTCTGGGCAGGAGGAGGAAAAACTGTTTTTT.

V usage is TRBV3-1 (or the pseudogene TRBV3-2) and J usage is TRBJ2-7, with 11 nucleotides matching TRBD1. The V gene end was trimmed by 5 bases and the J gene end by 2 bases; junction bases not matched to a gene: 5. Looked up from germline, CDR1 is LGHDT and CDR2 is YNNKEL (reference sequence). The CDR3 sequence is 15 residues long. The CDR3 DNA reads TGTGCCAGCAGCACCGGGACAGGGGGGGCCTACGAGCAGTACTTC. Translation: CASSTGTGGAYEQYF.

The chain has TRBV4-3 and TRBJ2-7; D gene ambiguous. This CDR3 comprises 15 residues. Germline V CDR1 and CDR2: LGHNA, YSLEER. The V end lost 0 bases, the J end lost 0 bases, and 9 bases lay between the germline ends. CDR3 sequence reads: CASSQDLLISYEQYF. CDR3 sequence (DNA): TGCGCCAGCAGCCAAGATCTACTAATCTCCTACGAGCAGTACTTC.

The chain combines TRBV13 with TRBJ1-6, with 8 bases that match TRBD1. The CDR3 is 18 amino acids. The germline gives CDR1 PRHDT, CDR2 FYEKMQ (reference sequence). J was trimmed by 1 base and V by 1 base; bases with no gene match: 6. The CDR3 reads CASSLALNRGSYNSPLHF. The CDR3 bases are TGTGCCAGCAGCTTAGCGTTAAACAGGGGGTCCTATAATTCACCCCTCCACTTT.

The V and J genes are TRBV6-5 and TRBJ2-3; possible D gene TRBD2, 5 bases. From germline, CDR1 is MNHEY and CDR2 SVGAGI. This CDR3 contains 12 residues. The germline V and J ends were trimmed by 6 bases and 4 bases, with 8 bases remaining between them. CDR3 protein: CASRGSADTQYF. The DNA of the CDR3 is TGTGCCAGCAGAGGTAGCGCAGATACGCAGTATTTT.

The chain links TRBV6-5 to TRBJ2-7, with D tentatively TRBD2 (6 bases). The CDR3 extends over 14 amino acids. V was trimmed by 0 bases and J by 6 bases, leaving 12 bases between them. The germline V gene encodes CDR1 MNHEY and CDR2 SVGAGI. CDR3 loop: CASSYSRERGEQYF. In DNA form, the CDR3 reads TGTGCCAGCAGTTACTCCCGGGAGAGGGGCGAGCAGTACTTC.